The 3 T cell receptor beta chains listed next were all sequenced from one sample in a study of monozygotic twins with inflammatory bowel disease. Reprocessing the 5' RACE reads, TCRdb reports a single entry for every CDR3 protein and omits DNA. This repertoire includes more than 300,000 distinct CDR3 sequences. Sequences were obtained from blood. The receptors were gathered from a human donor with ulcerative colitis or Crohn's disease, or a healthy co-twin of an affected twin (not recorded which).

This sequence joins TRBV9 and TRBJ1-4; TCRdb proposes TRBD1, but this gene call is untestable without DNA. This CDR3 has 15 residues. Per germline, CDR1 SGDLS and CDR2 YYNGEE. This CDR3 is CASSLGHGVPEKLFF.

The V gene is TRBV12-3 or TRBV12-4, the J gene TRBJ1-3; TCRdb selects TRBD1, and the lack of DNA leaves this call unchecked. This CDR3 contains 14 residues. CDR3 in amino acids: CASSRNRDGNTIYF.

CDR3 protein: CASSVEGGLDEQYF. The chain links TRBV9 to TRBJ2-7; no DNA is available, so the TRBD1 call from TCRdb remains unchecked. The germline CDR1 and CDR2 sequences are SGDLS and YYNGEE. The CDR3 covers 14 residues.